Listed below are T cell receptor beta chains from one sample, sequenced in a study of blood T cell repertoires in COVID-19. Measured with immunoSEQ multiplex PCR; TCRdb has only the in-frame clones, and not every one. The sample consists of roughly 80,000 clones, about 87% of them appearing once. Source material: peripheral blood. These TCRs come from a human donor in a cohort sampled during active COVID-19. The CDR3 runs from the conserved cysteine through the conserved F or W. The D gene is left open where the match is weak. Clone size is not always given. Where it is, it says once, few, many or a class for expanded clones.

clone size | D gene | J gene | V gene | CDR3 protein | CDR3 DNA
- | - | TRBJ1-5 | TRBV6-2/TRBV6-3 | CASSYAQGRQPQHF | TGTGCCAGCAGTTACGCCCAGGGTCGACAGCCCCAGCATTTT
once | - | TRBJ1-3 | TRBV28 | CASSNLGRQVGNTIYF | TGTGCCAGCAGTAACTTAGGGAGACAGGTCGGAAACACCATATATTTT
few | TRBD1 | TRBJ1-5 | TRBV6-1 | CASSEFDRAIGQPQHF | TGTGCCAGCAGTGAATTCGACAGGGCGATCGGTCAGCCCCAGCATTTT
- | - | TRBJ2-6 | TRBV21-1 | CASTPCGHRLAEFSSGANVLTF | TGTGCCAGCACCCCGTGTGGACACAGACTAGCGGAGTTTAGTTCTGGGGCCAACGTCCTGACTTTC
- | - | TRBJ2-1 | TRBV18 | CASSPTTLSFSYNEQFF | TGTGCCAGCTCACCAACGACTCTATCCTTCTCCTACAATGAGCAGTTCTTC
- | - | TRBJ2-2 | TRBV5-1 | CASSLWTANTGELFF | TGCGCCAGCAGCTTGTGGACAGCCAACACCGGGGAGCTGTTTTTT
- | - | TRBJ2-1 | TRBV18 | CASSPPVGRSSYNEQFF | TGTGCCAGCTCACCACCTGTGGGGAGGAGCTCCTACAATGAGCAGTTCTTC
once | TRBD1 | TRBJ2-1 | TRBV5-1 | CASRSGGSYNEQFF | TGCGCCAGCAGATCAGGGGGCAGCTACAATGAGCAGTTCTTC
- | - | TRBJ2-3 | TRBV25-1 | CASSDLWGGQDLDTQYF | TGTGCCAGCAGTGACCTATGGGGGGGACAGGATTTAGATACGCAGTATTTT
once | TRBD1 | TRBJ1-2 | TRBV10-3 | CAISVGTAYGYTF | TGTGCCATCAGTGTCGGGACAGCCTATGGCTACACCTTC
- | TRBD2 | TRBJ2-1 | TRBV30 | CAWETSGRWSGQFF | TGTGCCTGGGAAACTAGCGGGAGATGGTCCGGGCAGTTCTTC
- | - | TRBJ1-2 | TRBV29-1 | CSVGLRSEGYTF | TGCAGCGTTGGACTTCGGTCGGAGGGCTACACCTTC
- | - | TRBJ2-3 | TRBV12-3/TRBV12-4 | CASSPIGPDTQYF | TGTGCCAGCAGTCCCATTGGGCCAGATACGCAGTATTTT
- | - | TRBJ1-1 | TRBV15 | CATSRVRLRDGEAFF | TGTGCCACCAGCAGAGTGCGGCTTCGGGATGGCGAAGCTTTCTTT
- | - | TRBJ2-7 | TRBV12-3/TRBV12-4 | CASSSTTQQYF | TGTGCCAGCAGTTCAACTACCCAGCAGTACTTC
- | TRBD1 | TRBJ1-4 | TRBV6-5 | CASSYSEDRDNEKLFF | TGTGCCAGCAGTTACTCCGAGGACAGGGACAATGAAAAACTGTTTTTT
once | - | TRBJ2-1 | TRBV9 | CASSQGVAGPSYNEQFF | TGTGCCAGCAGCCAGGGGGTAGCGGGGCCTTCCTACAATGAGCAGTTCTTC
- | TRBD2 | TRBJ2-5 | TRBV28 | CASTGLGGRALGETQYF | TGTGCCAGCACCGGGCTTGGCGGGAGGGCCCTAGGAGAGACCCAGTACTTC
- | TRBD1 | TRBJ2-7 | TRBV19 | CASSISGGQVGYEQYF | TGTGCCAGTAGTATTTCGGGCGGACAGGTAGGTTACGAGCAGTACTTC
- | TRBD1 | TRBJ1-6 | TRBV6-5 | CASTLRQGGDSPLHF | TGTGCCAGCACCCTAAGACAGGGTGGAGATTCACCCCTCCACTTT